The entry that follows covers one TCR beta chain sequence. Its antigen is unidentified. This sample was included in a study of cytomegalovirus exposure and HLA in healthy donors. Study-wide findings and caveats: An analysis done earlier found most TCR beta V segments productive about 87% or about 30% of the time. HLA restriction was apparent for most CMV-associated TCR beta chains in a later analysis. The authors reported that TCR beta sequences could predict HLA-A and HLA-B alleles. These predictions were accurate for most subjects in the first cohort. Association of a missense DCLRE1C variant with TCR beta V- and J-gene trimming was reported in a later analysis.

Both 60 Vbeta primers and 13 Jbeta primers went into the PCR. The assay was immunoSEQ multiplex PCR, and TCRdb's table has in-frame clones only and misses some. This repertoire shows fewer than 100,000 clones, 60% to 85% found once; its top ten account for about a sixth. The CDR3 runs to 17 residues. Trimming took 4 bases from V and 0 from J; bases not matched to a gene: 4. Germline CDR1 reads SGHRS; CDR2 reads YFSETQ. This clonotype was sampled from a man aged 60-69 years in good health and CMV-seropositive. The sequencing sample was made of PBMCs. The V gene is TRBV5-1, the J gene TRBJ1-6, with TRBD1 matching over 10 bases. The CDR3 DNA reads TGCGCCAGCAGCGCGAGGACAGGGGGCTCCTATAATTCACCCCTCCACTTT. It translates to CASSARTGGSYNSPLHF.